These 6 T cell receptor beta chains were all obtained from the same sample, sequenced in a study of shared clonotypes between healthy human individuals. Method: immunoSEQ multiplex PCR; TCRdb's copy keeps in-frame clones and lacks some. The top ten hold approximately 1.3% of the sample, which has 850,000 to 1,200,000 clones, about 75% seen once. Sample: memory CD4+ T cells sorted from blood. Subset denoted: CD45RA-negative fraction. The receptors were sampled from a man aged 18 to 30 in good health.

The chain combines TRBV2 with TRBJ2-1; either TRBD1 or TRBD2 may supply D (7 bases each). The CDR3 runs to 14 residues. CDR1 and CDR2 (germline): SNHLY, FYNNEI. The ends were cut back, 11 bases at V and 3 bases at J, with 17 bases in the middle. The CDR3 sequence: CAAPGGAVYNEQFF. CDR3 nucleotides: TGTGCCGCACCAGGGGGGGCTGTCTACAATGAGCAGTTCTTC.

This clone was found a few times. This sequence joins TRBV2 and TRBJ2-7; weak D call: TRBD2 (6 bases). The CDR3 runs to 13 residues. Trimming removed 7 bases at V and 2 bases at J, with 12 bases between. CDR1 is SNHLY, CDR2 FYNNEI, per germline. The CDR3 bases are TGTGCCAGCACCCGGAGGGGAACCTACGAGCAGTACTTC. Translation: CASTRRGTYEQYF.

This chain uses TRBV6-5 with TRBJ1-1; maybe TRBD1 (6 bases). The germline gives CDR1 MNHEY, CDR2 SVGAGI. The CDR3 totals 15 residues. V was pared by 6 bases and J by 5 bases, with 19 bases between. CDR3 amino acids: CASSRRTGIGTEAFF. CDR3 DNA sequence: TGTGCCAGCAGCCGCCGTACAGGGATCGGGACTGAAGCTTTCTTT.

The chain links TRBV19 to TRBJ1-6; D remains ambiguous. V was trimmed by 5 bases and J by 5 bases, leaving 19 bases between them. CDR1 and CDR2 (germline): LNHDA, SQIVND (reference sequence). This CDR3 region has 17 residues. The chain's CDR3 is CASSGGEQRNDNSPLHF. The CDR3 coding sequence is TGTGCCAGTAGTGGAGGCGAACAGCGGAACGATAATTCACCCCTCCACTTT.

V gene TRBV2 combines with J gene TRBJ2-7; possibly TRBD2 for D (5 bases). Deletions cut 8 bases from V and 3 bases from J, with 17 bases between. The CDR3 runs 14 residues. Germline V gives CDR1 SNHLY, CDR2 FYNNEI. The CDR3 coding sequence is TGTGCCAGCGCGCCGGACTCAAGCAGCTACGAGCAGTACTTC. This gives the protein CASAPDSSSYEQYF.

This sequence joins TRBV2 and TRBJ2-7; 12 positions match TRBD2. The CDR3 has 18 amino acids. Germline assignment: CDR1 SNHLY and CDR2 FYNNEI. V lost 4 bases and J lost 0; bases outside the gene matches: 10. The CDR3 bases are TGTGCCAGCAGTGTGGTGACTAGCGGGGGCCTTAGCTCCTACGAGCAGTACTTC. Encoded protein: CASSVVTSGGLSSYEQYF.